This T cell receptor (beta chain) was documented in a study of blood T cell repertoires in COVID-19. Study details: PBMCs, B-cell-depleted T cells, or T cells were the source of the cDNA or gDNA that made up the material.

The sample holds one count of this clone. As handled by the study authors: It was from reference gene primer amplification that nucleated cell counts were estimated. Using immunoSEQ multiplex PCR, the repertoire was profiled, and TCRdb retains in-frame clones only, with some absent. The V and J calls and clone size are taken from that table; D and trimming were inferred from the DNA. There are 98,000 or so clones in the sample; around 90% occur only once, and approximately 2.5% lies in the top ten. The specimen was peripheral blood. This sequence originates from a human donor in a cohort sampled during active COVID-19.

The CDR3 loop reads CASSLGGLAGGGDTQYF. For the CDR3, the DNA is TGCGCCAGCAGCTTGGGGGGACTAGCGGGAGGTGGAGATACGCAGTATTTT. The V gene is TRBV5-1, the J gene TRBJ2-3; TRBD2 matches 15 bases. The CDR3 length is 17 residues. V trimming: 0 bases; J trimming: 5 bases; junction bases outside the gene matches: 4. Germline V gives CDR1 SGHRS, CDR2 YFSETQ.